Reported below is one TCR beta chain. No antigen is known for it. This specimen belongs to a study of OX40 agonist ivuxolimab in advanced cancers. Study-wide points: Low levels of normalized T-cell clonal expansion also appeared in some nonresponders.

This table comes from immunoSEQ multiplex PCR, and its TCRdb copy is limited to in-frame clones, with some not included. Here the sample spans about 89,000 clones, 70% to 90% being singletons. This CDR3 has 14 residues. The germline V gene encodes CDR1 LNHDA and CDR2 SQIVND (reference sequence). V was trimmed by 5 bases and J by 8 bases, leaving 16 bases between them. The TCR originated in an adult with an advanced solid tumor such as melanoma, head and neck, liver or kidney cancer. The chain combines TRBV19 with TRBJ2-1; D ambiguous. Sequencing used CD4+ or CD8+ T cells sorted from blood, obtained in a trial of the OX40 agonist ivuxolimab. For the CDR3, the DNA is TGTGCCAGTAGTCTATACGAGTCCAGCCATGAGCAGTTCTTC. Amino acids: CASSLYESSHEQFF.